In this sample, the clone carrying this TCR beta chain turned up a few times. Unmatched junction bases numbered 2, after V lost 3 bases and J lost 3 bases. CDR1 SGHTA and CDR2 FQGNSA come from the germline V gene. There are 13 residues in the CDR3. This entry comes from a study of beta chain features in type 1 diabetes. The isolated RNA, all of it, was reverse transcribed, so expressed TCRB transcripts were what got sequenced. Sequenced by immunoSEQ multiplex PCR; TCRdb stores in-frame clones only, minus some. The sample carries 200,000 to 300,000 clones, roughly 15% recorded once. What was sequenced was naive CD4+ T cells from blood. The TCR was taken from a woman aged 40 to 55 in good health. V usage is TRBV7-2 and J usage is TRBJ2-7, with 7 nucleotides matching TRBD1. CDR3 amino acids: CASSLTGYYEQYF. Here the CDR3 DNA reads TGTGCCAGCAGCTTGACAGGGTACTACGAGCAGTACTTC.